The 5 T cell receptor beta chains below were found in one sample sequenced in a study of blood T cell repertoires in COVID-19. Sequenced by immunoSEQ multiplex PCR; TCRdb stores in-frame clones only, minus some. The table lists roughly 230,000 clones, 85% to 90% of them singletons, with approximately 5% in the top ten. The sequenced sample was peripheral blood. The receptors derive from a woman between 40 and 50 years old who had recovered from COVID-19.

This chain links TRBV3-1 (or the pseudogene TRBV3-2) with TRBJ2-3; 9 positions agree with TRBD2. The CDR3 sequence is 19 residues long. The V gene's germline CDR1 is LGHDT and CDR2 YNNKEL (reference sequence). V shed 0 bases, J shed 3 bases, and the junction held 13 bases outside the gene matches. CDR3 amino acids: CASSQDLSDAGGPTDTQYF. The CDR3 nucleotides are TGTGCCAGCAGCCAAGATCTTAGTGACGCGGGAGGGCCAACAGATACGCAGTATTTT.

This clone appeared a single time. This sample includes further DNA sequences coding for the same CDR3. J is TRBJ2-7 and V is TRBV5-6; D is perhaps TRBD1 (6 bases). V was clipped by 0 bases and J by 3 bases, with 10 bases between them. This CDR3 has 14 residues. The germline V gene has CDR1 SGHDT and CDR2 YYEEEE. In nucleotides, the CDR3 is TGTGCCAGCAGCTTGGTAGGGGACAACTACGAGCAGTACTTC. It specifies CASSLVGDNYEQYF.

The chain joins TRBV11-2 to TRBJ1-3; D uncertain. Germline values: CDR1 SGHAT, CDR2 FQNNGV. V was clipped by 4 bases and J by 5 bases, with 18 bases between them. This CDR3 comprises 16 residues. The CDR3, as DNA: TGTGCCAGCAGCTCCCCTGAGGCGCACTGGAGAAACACCATATATTTT. Translating it yields CASSSPEAHWRNTIYF.

This clone was observed once. The gene calls are TRBV19 and TRBJ1-1; D ambiguous. The V gene lost 5 bases and the J gene lost 6 bases, with 13 bases spanning the gap. The CDR3 spans 13 residues. CDR1 is LNHDA, CDR2 SQIVND, per germline (reference sequence). In DNA form, the CDR3 reads TGTGCCAGTAGTCCTCTACTGGGCGCTGAAGCTTTCTTT. Encoded protein: CASSPLLGAEAFF.

The chain couples TRBV19 to TRBJ1-2, with TRBD1 matching over 7 bases. Per the germline V gene, CDR1 is LNHDA and CDR2 is SQIVND (reference sequence). The junction had 5 bases not matched to a gene; V was cut back by 6 bases and J by 7 bases. CDR3 length: 12 amino acids. CDR3 sequence reads: CASSLTGPGYTF. The CDR3 nucleotides read TGTGCCAGTAGCCTGACAGGGCCTGGCTACACCTTC. Full variable domain (outside the CDR3, taken from reference TRBV19 and TRBJ1-2): DGGITQSPKYLFRKEGQNVTLSCEQNLNHDAMYWYRQDPGQGLRLIYYSQIVNDFQKGDIAEGYSVSREKKESFPLTVTSAQKNPTAFYLCASSLTGPGYTFGSGTRLTVV.